A single sample is the source of the 9 T cell receptor beta chains below, sequenced in a study of shared clonotypes between healthy human individuals. The protocol was immunoSEQ multiplex PCR, while the TCRdb copy is restricted to in-frame clones and leaves out a portion. The table has approximately 2.5 million clones, approximately 94% seen once. Sequenced sample: naive CD4+ T cells from PBMCs. Specified subset: CD45RA+ positively selected. The source is a man younger than 30 in good health. Some clones in this sample may be carry-over from other donors' samples.

This clone was seen only once. This chain uses TRBV5-4 with TRBJ2-7, with 13 nucleotides matching TRBD2. J lost 5 bases, V lost 4 bases, and 3 bases had no gene match. CDR1 is SGHNT, CDR2 YYREEE, per germline (reference sequence). The CDR3 is made up of 14 amino acids. CDR3 sequence: CASSLTSGRNEQYF. In DNA, the CDR3 is TGTGCCAGCAGCCTGACTAGCGGGAGGAACGAGCAGTACTTC. Supplemented by reference TRBV5-4 and TRBJ2-7, the full variable domain reads ETGVTQSPTHLIKTRGQQVTLRCSSQSGHNTVSWYQQALGQGPQFIFQYYREEENGRGNFPPRFSGLQFPNYSSELNVNALELDDSALYLCASSLTSGRNEQYFGPGTRLTVT.

The chain employs TRBV5-1 and TRBJ2-5, with D possibly being TRBD1 (6 bases). Per the germline V gene, CDR1 is SGHRS and CDR2 is YFSETQ. This CDR3 spans 15 amino acids. Trimming cost V 4 bases and J 4 bases, with 17 bases left between them. This CDR3 is CASSRRGSDGETQYF. The CDR3 bases are TGCGCCAGCAGCAGAAGGGGGAGCGACGGAGAGACCCAGTACTTC.

The V gene is TRBV28, the J gene TRBJ1-5, with D uncertain. The V end was cut by 5 bases, the J end by 2 bases, with 13 bases between. CDR1 is MDHEN, CDR2 SYDVKM, per germline. The CDR3 length is 15 residues. CDR3 nucleotide sequence: TGTGCCAGCAGTCCTTCCTCCGCTGGCAATCAGCCCCAGCATTTT. Translated: CASSPSSAGNQPQHF.

The V and J genes are TRBV6-5 and TRBJ2-7; D is unresolved. Germline V gives CDR1 MNHEY, CDR2 SVGAGI. The CDR3 spans 14 residues. The V gene lost 5 bases and the J gene lost 7 bases, with 18 bases spanning the gap. CDR3 residues: CASSRIQTVNEQYF. CDR3 bases: TGTGCCAGCAGTCGTATACAGACGGTCAATGAGCAGTACTTC.

This clone was counted a single time. The chain joins TRBV15 to TRBJ2-7; D is unresolved. Germline lookup yields CDR1 LNHNV and CDR2 YYDKDF (reference sequence). There are 15 residues in the CDR3. Trimming cost V 3 bases and J 0 bases, with 12 bases left between them. CDR3 in DNA: TGTGCCACCAGCAGGGAGCCCCGGGCCTCCTACGAGCAGTACTTC. It yields the protein CATSREPRASYEQYF.

This chain links TRBV28 with TRBJ1-4; 9 nucleotides align to TRBD1. The CDR3 extends over 20 amino acids. Per germline, CDR1 MDHEN and CDR2 SYDVKM. Trimming removed 7 bases from V and 0 bases from J; junction bases left unmatched: 18. As DNA, the CDR3 is TGTGCCAGCACTCAGAAAAAGGGACAGGGAATTTGGGCAACTAATGAAAAACTGTTTTTT. Amino acid sequence: CASTQKKGQGIWATNEKLFF.

The chain is built from TRBV18 and TRBJ2-1; TRBD2 agrees at 10 bases. The CDR3 contains 16 residues. Trimming at V came to 6 bases and at J to 1 base, leaving 6 bases not matched to a gene. Germline assignment: CDR1 KGHSH and CDR2 LQKENI. In nucleotides, the CDR3 is TGTGCCAGCTCGCGTGGACTAGCGGAGTCCTACAATGAGCAGTTCTTC. Translating gives CASSRGLAESYNEQFF.

The genes are TRBV7-3 and TRBJ2-3; 9 bases align to TRBD1. The length of the CDR3 is 14 residues. Germline-derived CDR1 and CDR2 are SGHTA and FQGTGA. The V segment lost 5 bases and the J segment 6 bases; nucleotides outside the gene matches: 6. The CDR3 loop reads CASSLGQGMDTQYF. CDR3 nucleotides: TGTGCCAGCAGCCTGGGACAGGGAATGGATACGCAGTATTTT. The complete variable domain, with remaining parts taken from reference TRBV7-3 and TRBJ2-3, reads GAGVSQTPSNKVTEKGKYVELRCDPISGHTALYWYRQSLGQGPEFLIYFQGTGAADDSGLPNDRFFAVRPEGSVSTLKIQRTERGDSAVYLCASSLGQGMDTQYFGPGTRLTVL.

This chain connects TRBV27 to TRBJ1-1; 7 bases are shared with TRBD1. The V and J ends lost 7 bases and 6 bases, in that order; junction bases with no gene match: 8. This CDR3 spans 13 amino acids. Germline V gene sequence: CDR1 MNHEY, CDR2 SMNVEV (reference sequence). The CDR3 DNA follows: TGTGCCAGCAAAGGGACAGATCGCCCTGAAGCTTTCTTT. It yields the protein CASKGTDRPEAFF.